This T cell receptor (beta chain) was sequenced during a study of cytomegalovirus exposure and HLA in healthy donors. The study, taken as a whole, reports: With further analysis later on, most CMV-associated TCR beta chains appeared HLA-restricted. Further analysis was carried out later, and it showed several of the most significant clusters appearing linked to common viral pathogens. The authors confirmed in vitro that three CMV-associated chains were specific for CMV antigens.

Although they were nominally healthy when sampled, donors likely had unrecorded immune exposures. This CDR3 spans 16 amino acids. From germline, CDR1 is WSHSY and CDR2 SAAADI. V shed 4 bases and J 0 bases; nucleotides not matched to a gene: 9. The PCR employed 60 Vbeta primers together with 13 Jbeta primers. Here immunoSEQ multiplex PCR was the method, and the copy in TCRdb shows in-frame clones only, minus some. The sample carries around 180,000 clones, roughly three quarters recorded once. Comments on this clone: Antigen unknown.

The receptor was derived from a woman aged 50 to 65 in good health and CMV-seropositive. The rearrangement uses TRBV10-2 and TRBJ2-7, with 7 bases matching TRBD1. The sequencing sample was made of PBMCs. This chain's CDR3 is CASSVTGDLDSYEQYF. CDR3 nucleotide sequence: TGCGCCAGCAGTGTTACAGGGGATCTAGACTCCTACGAGCAGTACTTC.